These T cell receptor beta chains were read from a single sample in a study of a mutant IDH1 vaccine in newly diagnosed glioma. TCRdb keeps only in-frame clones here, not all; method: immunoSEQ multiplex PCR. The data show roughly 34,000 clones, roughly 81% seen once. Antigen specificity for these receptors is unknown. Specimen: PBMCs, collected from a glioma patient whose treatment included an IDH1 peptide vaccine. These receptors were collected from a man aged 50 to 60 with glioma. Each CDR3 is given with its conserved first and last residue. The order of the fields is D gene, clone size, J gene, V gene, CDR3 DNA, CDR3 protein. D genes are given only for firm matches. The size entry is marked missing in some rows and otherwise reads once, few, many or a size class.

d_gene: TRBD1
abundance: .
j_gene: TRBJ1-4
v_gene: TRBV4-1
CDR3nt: TGCGCCAGCAGCCAAGGGGACAGGGGCACCAGAAATGAAAAACTGTTTTTT
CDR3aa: CASSQGDRGTRNEKLFF

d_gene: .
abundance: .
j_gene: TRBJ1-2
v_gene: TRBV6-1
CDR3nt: TGTGCCAGCAGATCTACAGGGCCCCTACCTAACACCTTC
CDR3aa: CASRSTGPLPNTF

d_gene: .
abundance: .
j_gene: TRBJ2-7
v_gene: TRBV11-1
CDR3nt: TGTGCCAGCAGCCCCAGCATGACTAACGAGCAGTACTTC
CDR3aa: CASSPSMTNEQYF

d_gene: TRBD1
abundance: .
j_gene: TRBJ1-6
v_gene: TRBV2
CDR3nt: TGTGCCAGCAGCGGCGGACAGGGGACTTCACCCCTCCACTTT
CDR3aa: CASSGGQGTSPLHF

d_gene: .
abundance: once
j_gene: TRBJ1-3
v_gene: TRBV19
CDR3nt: TGTGCCAGTAGTCATGTTACTGGAAACACCATATATTTT
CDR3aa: CASSHVTGNTIYF

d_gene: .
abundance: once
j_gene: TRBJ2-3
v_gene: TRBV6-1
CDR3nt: TGTGCCACCCGGCAGGGAGGAACAGATACGCAGTATTTT
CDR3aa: CATRQGGTDTQYF

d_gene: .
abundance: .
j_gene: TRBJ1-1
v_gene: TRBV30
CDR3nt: TGTGCCTGGGGCAGGGGAATGAACACTGAAGCTTTCTTT
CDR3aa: CAWGRGMNTEAFF

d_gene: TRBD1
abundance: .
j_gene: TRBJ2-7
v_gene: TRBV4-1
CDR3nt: TGCGCCAGCAGCCAAGATCGAGTAGTGACAGGGTTAACCTCCTACGAGCAGTACTTC
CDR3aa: CASSQDRVVTGLTSYEQYF

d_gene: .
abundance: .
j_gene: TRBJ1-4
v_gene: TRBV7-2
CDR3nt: TGTGCCAGCAGCTTAGGACGGGGAAATGAAAAACTGTTTTTT
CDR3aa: CASSLGRGNEKLFF

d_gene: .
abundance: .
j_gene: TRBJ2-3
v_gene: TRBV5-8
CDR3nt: TGTGCCAGCACGCAGGCGGCTAGCACAGATACGCAGTATTTT
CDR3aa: CASTQAASTDTQYF

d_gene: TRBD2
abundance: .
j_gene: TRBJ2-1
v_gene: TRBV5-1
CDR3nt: TGCGCCAGCAGCTTGGTAAGACTAGCGGGCTACAATGAGCAGTTCTTC
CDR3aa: CASSLVRLAGYNEQFF

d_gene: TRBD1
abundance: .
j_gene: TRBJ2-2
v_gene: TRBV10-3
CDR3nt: TGTGCCATCAGTGAGGGGACAGGGATCACCGGGGAGCTGTTTTTT
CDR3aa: CAISEGTGITGELFF

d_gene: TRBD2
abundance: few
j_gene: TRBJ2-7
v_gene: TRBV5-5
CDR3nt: TGTGCCAGCAGCCCGGGACTAGCGGGAGTTTACTACGAGCAGTACTTC
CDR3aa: CASSPGLAGVYYEQYF

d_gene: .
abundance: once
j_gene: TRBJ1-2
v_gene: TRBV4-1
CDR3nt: TGCGCCAGCAGCCAAGATCGAACAGCCAGTGGCTACACCTTC
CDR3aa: CASSQDRTASGYTF

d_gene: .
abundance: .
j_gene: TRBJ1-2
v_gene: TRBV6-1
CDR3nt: TGTGCCAGCAAAGCTAACTATGGCTACACCTTC
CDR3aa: CASKANYGYTF

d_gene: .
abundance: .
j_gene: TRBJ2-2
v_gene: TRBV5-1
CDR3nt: TGCGCCAGCAGCCGCATAGATCGTGGTCCCGGGGAGCTGTTTTTT
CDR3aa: CASSRIDRGPGELFF

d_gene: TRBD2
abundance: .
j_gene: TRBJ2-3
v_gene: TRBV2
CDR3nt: TGTGCCACAAAAGTGCTAGCGGGAATTGCAGATACGCAGTATTTT
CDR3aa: CATKVLAGIADTQYF

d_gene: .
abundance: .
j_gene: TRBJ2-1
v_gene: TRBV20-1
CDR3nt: TGCAGTGCTAGAGATCCCCCTGAGCAGTTCTTC
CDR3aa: CSARDPPEQFF

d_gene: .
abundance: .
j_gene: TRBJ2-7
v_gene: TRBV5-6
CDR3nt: TGTGCCAGCAGCCCGAGGGTCTCCTACGAGCAGTACTTC
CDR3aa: CASSPRVSYEQYF

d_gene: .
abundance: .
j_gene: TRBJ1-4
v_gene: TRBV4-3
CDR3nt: TGCGCCAGCAGCCCAGGGACTTGGGAAAAACTGTTTTTT
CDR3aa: CASSPGTWEKLFF

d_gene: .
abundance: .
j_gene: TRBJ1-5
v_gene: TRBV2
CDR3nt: TGTGCCAGCAGTGTTAAGGGTCGCGGCAATCAGCCCCAGCATTTT
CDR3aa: CASSVKGRGNQPQHF

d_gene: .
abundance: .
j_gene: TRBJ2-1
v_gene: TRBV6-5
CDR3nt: TGTGCCAGCACCCTATTGGGGGCAGGTGAGCAGTTCTTC
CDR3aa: CASTLLGAGEQFF

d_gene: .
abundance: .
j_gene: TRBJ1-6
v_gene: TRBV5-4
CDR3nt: TGTGCCAGCAGTCCGGACGGGAGCTCCTATAATTCACCCCTCCACTTT
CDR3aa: CASSPDGSSYNSPLHF

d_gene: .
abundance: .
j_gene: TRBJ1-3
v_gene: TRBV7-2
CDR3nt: TGTGCCAGCAGCTTCTTCGGGGACACCATATATTTT
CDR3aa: CASSFFGDTIYF

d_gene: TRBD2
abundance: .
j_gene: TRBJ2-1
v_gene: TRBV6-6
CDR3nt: TGTGCCACCGCGATGGCTAGCGGGAGCTCCTACAATGAGCAGTTCTTC
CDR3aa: CATAMASGSSYNEQFF

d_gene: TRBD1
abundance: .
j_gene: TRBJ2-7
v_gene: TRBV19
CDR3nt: TGTGCCAGTAGTCCCAGGGGCGACAGGGGTAAGGAGCAGTACTTC
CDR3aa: CASSPRGDRGKEQYF

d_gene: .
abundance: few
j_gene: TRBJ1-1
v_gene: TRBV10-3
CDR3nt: TGTGCCATCGGCGGGACAACGAACACTGAAGCTTTCTTT
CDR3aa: CAIGGTTNTEAFF

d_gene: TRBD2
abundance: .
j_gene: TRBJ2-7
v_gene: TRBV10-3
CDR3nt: TGTGCCATCAGCAGCAGCGGGAAGGCCTACGAGCAGTACTTC
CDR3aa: CAISSSGKAYEQYF

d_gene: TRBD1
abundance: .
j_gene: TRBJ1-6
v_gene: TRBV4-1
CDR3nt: TGCGCCAGCAGCCTGGGACAGCCTAATTCACCCCTCCACTTT
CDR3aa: CASSLGQPNSPLHF

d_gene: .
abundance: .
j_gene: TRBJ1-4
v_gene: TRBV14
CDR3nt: TGTGCCAGCAGGACCGGGCGGGATGAAAAACTGTTTTTT
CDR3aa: CASRTGRDEKLFF

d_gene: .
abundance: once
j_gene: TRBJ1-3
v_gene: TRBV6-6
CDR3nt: TGTGCCAGCTGTTTGGGAAGTGGAAACACCATATATTTT
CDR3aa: CASCLGSGNTIYF

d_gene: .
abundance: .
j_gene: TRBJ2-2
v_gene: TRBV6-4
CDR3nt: TGTGCCAGCAGTGCCCGAGTAACCGGGGAGCTGTTTTTT
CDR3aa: CASSARVTGELFF

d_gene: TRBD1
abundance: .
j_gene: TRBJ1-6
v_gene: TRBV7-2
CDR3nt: TGTGCCAGCAGCCTACGAGACAGGGTAGGATCACCCCTCCACTTT
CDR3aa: CASSLRDRVGSPLHF

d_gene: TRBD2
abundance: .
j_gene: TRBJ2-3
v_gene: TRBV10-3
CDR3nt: TGTGCCATCAGTACCGGGACTAGCGGGGGGGAATTTACTTTT
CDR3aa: CAISTGTSGGEFTF

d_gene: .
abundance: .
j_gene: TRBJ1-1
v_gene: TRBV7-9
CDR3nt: TGTGCCACCCGGAAGGGGACCACTGAAGCTTTCTTT
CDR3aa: CATRKGTTEAFF

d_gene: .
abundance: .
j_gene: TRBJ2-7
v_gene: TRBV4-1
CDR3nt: TGCGCCAGCAGCCAAAGAGGGAACTACGAGCAGTACTTC
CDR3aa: CASSQRGNYEQYF

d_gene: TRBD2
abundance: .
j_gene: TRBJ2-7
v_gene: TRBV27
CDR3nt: TGTGCCAGCAGTTTATCGGCCAGACTAGCGGGAGGGGATGAGCAGTACTTC
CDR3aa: CASSLSARLAGGDEQYF

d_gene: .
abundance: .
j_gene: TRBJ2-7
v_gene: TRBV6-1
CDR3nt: TGTGCCAGCAGTGGAGGGCCTGTAATGTACGAGCAGTACTTC
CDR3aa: CASSGGPVMYEQYF

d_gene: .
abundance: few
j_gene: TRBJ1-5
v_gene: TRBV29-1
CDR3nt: TGCAGCGTCGGGGAAGACCCTAATCAGCCCCAGCATTTT
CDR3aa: CSVGEDPNQPQHF

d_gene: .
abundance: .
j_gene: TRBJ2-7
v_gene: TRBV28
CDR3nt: TGTGCCAGCAGTTTTGTAGGCAGGTCGATCTACGAGCAGTACTTC
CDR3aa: CASSFVGRSIYEQYF

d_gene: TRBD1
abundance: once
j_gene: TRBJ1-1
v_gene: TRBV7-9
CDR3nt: TGTGCCAGCACACTCACAGGGGGCTTGTTAGACACTGAAGCTTTCTTT
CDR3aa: CASTLTGGLLDTEAFF

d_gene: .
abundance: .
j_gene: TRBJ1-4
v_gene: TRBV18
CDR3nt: TGTGCCAGCTCACCATCCCGGGGTGAAAAACTGTTTTTT
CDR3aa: CASSPSRGEKLFF

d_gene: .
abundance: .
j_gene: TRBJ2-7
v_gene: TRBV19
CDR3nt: TGTGCCAGTAATCCGGGACTGTCCTACGAGCAGTACTTC
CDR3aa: CASNPGLSYEQYF

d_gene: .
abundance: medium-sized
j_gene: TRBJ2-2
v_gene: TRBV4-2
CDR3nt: TGTGCCAGCAGCCAAGGAGGGGACACCGGGGAGCTGTTTTTT
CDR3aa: CASSQGGDTGELFF

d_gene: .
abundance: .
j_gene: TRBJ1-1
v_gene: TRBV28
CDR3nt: TGTGCCAGCAGTCCGGCAGGCCTGAACACTGAAGCTTTCTTT
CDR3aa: CASSPAGLNTEAFF

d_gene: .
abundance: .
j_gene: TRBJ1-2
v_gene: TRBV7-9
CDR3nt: TGTGCCAGCAGCTCCAGGGCCTCTAACTATGGCTACACCTTC
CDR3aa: CASSSRASNYGYTF

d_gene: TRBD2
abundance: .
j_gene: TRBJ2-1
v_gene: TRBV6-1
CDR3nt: TGTGCCACCCGACTAGCGGGAGGGTATGAGCAGTTCTTC
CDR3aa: CATRLAGGYEQFF

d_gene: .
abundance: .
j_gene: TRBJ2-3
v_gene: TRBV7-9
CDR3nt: TGTGCCAGCAGCTTAAGTATGGATACGCAGTATTTT
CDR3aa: CASSLSMDTQYF

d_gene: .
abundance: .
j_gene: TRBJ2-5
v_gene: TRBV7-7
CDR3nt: TGTGCCAGCAGCTTAGGCTCCCGGGAGACCCAGTACTTC
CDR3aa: CASSLGSRETQYF